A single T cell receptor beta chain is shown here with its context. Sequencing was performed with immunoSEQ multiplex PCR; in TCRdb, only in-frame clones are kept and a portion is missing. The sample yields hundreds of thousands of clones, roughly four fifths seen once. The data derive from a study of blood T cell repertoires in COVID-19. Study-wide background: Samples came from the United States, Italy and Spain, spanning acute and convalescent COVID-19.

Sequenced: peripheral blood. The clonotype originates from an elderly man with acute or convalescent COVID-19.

CDR3 DNA sequence: TGTGCCAGCAGCTTAGGAGTTAGCGGGGGTCAAGAGACCCAGTACTTC. Its translation is CASSLGVSGGQETQYF. The chain is built from TRBV7-9 and TRBJ2-5; 9 bases are shared with TRBD2. The germline V gene encodes CDR1 SEHNR and CDR2 FQNEAQ (reference sequence). CDR3 length: 16 amino acids. The J segment lost 2 bases and the V segment lost 1 base, leaving 5 bases of the junction unmatched.